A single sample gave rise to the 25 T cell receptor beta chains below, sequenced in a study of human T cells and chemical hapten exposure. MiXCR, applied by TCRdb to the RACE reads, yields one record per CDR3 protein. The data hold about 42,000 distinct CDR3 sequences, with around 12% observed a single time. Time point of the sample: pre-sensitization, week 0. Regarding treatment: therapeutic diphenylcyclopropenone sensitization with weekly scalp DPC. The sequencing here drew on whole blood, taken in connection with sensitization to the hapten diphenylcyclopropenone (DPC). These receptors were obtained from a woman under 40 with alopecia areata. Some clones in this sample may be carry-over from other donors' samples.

The CDR3 sequence: CASSSDRGAEAFF. For the CDR3, the DNA is TGTGCCAGCAGCTCGGACAGGGGCGCTGAAGCTTTCTTT. The V and J genes are TRBV7-9 and TRBJ1-1; TRBD1 matches at 9 bases. This CDR3 has 13 residues. Trimming removed 4 bases from V and 6 bases from J; junction bases left unmatched: 3. Germline V gene data show CDR1 as SEHNR and CDR2 as FQNEAQ (reference sequence).

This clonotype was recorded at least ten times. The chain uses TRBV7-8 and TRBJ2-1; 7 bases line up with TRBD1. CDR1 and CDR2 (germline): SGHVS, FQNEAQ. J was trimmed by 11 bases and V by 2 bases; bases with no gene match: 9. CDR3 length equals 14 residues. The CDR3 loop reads CASSLSSKGGQQFF. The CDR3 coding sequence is TGTGCCAGCAGCTTAAGTTCGAAAGGGGGCCAGCAGTTCTTC.

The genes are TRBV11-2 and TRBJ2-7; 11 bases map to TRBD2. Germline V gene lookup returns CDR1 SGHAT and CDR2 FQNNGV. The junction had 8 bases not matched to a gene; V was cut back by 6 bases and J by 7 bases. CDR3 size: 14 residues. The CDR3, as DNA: TGTGCCAGCAGTCCGTCGGTAGCGGGAGGGGAGCAGTACTTC. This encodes CASSPSVAGGEQYF. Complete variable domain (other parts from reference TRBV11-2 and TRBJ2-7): EAGVAQSPRYKIIEKRQSVAFWCNPISGHATLYWYQQILGQGPKLLIQFQNNGVVDDSQLPKDRFSAERLKGVDSTLKIQPAKLEDSAVYLCASSPSVAGGEQYFGPGTRLTVT.

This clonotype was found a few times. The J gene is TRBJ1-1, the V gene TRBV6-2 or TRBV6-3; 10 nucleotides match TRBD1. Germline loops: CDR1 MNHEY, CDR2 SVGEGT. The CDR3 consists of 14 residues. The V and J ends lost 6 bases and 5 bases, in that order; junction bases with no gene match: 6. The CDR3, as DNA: TGTGCCAGCAGAACGACAGGGGGCCGAACTGAAGCTTTCTTT. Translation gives CASRTTGGRTEAFF.

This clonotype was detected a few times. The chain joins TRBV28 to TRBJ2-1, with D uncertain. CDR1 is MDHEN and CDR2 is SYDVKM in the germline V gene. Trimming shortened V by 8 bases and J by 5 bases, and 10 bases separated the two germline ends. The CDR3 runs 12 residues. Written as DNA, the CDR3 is TGTGCCAGCTTGGTCGTCCACAATGAGCAGTTCTTC. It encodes CASLVVHNEQFF.

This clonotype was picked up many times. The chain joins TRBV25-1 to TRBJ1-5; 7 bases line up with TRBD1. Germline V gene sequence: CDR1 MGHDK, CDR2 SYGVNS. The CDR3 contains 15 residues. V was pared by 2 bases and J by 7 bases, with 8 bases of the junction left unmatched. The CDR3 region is CASSETGRGDQPQHF. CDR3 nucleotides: TGTGCCAGCAGTGAAACCGGCAGGGGGGACCAGCCCCAGCATTTT. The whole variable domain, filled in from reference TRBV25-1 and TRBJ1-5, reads EADIYQTPRYLVIGTGKKITLECSQTMGHDKMYWYQQDPGMELHLIHYSYGVNSTEKGDLSSESTVSRIRTEHFPLTLESARPSHTSQYLCASSETGRGDQPQHFGDGTRLSIL.

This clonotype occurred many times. CDR3 protein: CASSLAGHYEQYF. CDR3 DNA sequence: TGCGCCAGCAGCTTGGCCGGCCACTACGAGCAGTACTTC. The rearrangement links TRBV5-1 to TRBJ2-7; no reliable D call. The CDR3 is made up of 13 amino acids. The germline gives CDR1 SGHRS, CDR2 YFSETQ. The ends were cut back, 0 bases at V and 3 bases at J, with 7 bases in the middle.

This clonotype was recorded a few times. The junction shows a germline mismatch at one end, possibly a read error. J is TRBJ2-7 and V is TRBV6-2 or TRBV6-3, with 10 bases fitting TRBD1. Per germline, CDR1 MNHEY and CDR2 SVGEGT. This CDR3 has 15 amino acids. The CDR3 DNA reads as TGTGCCAGCACCCCCAGGGACAGGGGTTCCTCCGAGCAGTACTTC. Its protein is CASTPRDRGSSEQYF.

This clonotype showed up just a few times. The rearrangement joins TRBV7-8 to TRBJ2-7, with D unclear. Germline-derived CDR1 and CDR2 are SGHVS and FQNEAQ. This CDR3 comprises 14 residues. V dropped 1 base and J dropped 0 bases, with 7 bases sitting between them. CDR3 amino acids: CASSLVGLSYEQYF. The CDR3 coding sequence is TGTGCCAGCAGCTTAGTCGGCCTCTCCTACGAGCAGTACTTC.

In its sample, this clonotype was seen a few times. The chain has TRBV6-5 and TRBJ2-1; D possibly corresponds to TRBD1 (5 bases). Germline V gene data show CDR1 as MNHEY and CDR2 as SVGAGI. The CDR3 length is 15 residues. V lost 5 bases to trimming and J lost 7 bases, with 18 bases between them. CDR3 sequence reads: CASSPTGAVRNEQFF. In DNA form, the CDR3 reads TGTGCCAGCAGTCCAACTGGGGCGGTTAGGAATGAGCAGTTCTTC.

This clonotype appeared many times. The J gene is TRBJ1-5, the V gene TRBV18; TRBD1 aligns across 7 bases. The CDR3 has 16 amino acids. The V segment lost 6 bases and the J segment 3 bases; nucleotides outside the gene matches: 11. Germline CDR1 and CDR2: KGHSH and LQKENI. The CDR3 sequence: CASSLDRAGDNQPQHF. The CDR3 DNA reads TGTGCCAGCTCGCTCGACAGGGCCGGGGACAATCAGCCCCAGCATTTT.

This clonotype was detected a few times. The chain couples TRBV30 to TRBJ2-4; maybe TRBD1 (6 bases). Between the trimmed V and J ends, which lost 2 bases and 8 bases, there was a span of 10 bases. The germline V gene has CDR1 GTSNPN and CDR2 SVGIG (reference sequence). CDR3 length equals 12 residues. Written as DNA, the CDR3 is TGTGCCTGGAGTACGGCAGGGGACATTCAGTACTTC. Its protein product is CAWSTAGDIQYF. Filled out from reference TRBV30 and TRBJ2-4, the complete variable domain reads SQTIHQWPATLVQPVGSPLSLECTVEGTSNPNLYWYRQAAGRGLQLLFYSVGIGQISSEVPQNLSASRPQDRQFILSSKKLLLSDSGFYLCAWSTAGDIQYFGAGTRLSVL.

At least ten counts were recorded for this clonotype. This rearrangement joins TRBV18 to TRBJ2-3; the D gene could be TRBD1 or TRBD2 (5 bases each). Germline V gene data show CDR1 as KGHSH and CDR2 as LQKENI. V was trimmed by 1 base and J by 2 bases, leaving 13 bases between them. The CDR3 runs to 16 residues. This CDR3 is CASSPLTRDLTDTQYF. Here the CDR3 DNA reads TGTGCCAGCTCACCACTGACAAGGGACCTCACAGATACGCAGTATTTT.

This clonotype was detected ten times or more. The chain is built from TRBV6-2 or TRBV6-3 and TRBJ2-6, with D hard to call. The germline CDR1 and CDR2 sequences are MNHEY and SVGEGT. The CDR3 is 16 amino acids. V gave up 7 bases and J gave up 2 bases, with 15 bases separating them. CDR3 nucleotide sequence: TGTGCCAGCACCTATCGTCCCGGTCCTGGGGCCAACGTCCTGACTTTC. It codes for CASTYRPGPGANVLTF.

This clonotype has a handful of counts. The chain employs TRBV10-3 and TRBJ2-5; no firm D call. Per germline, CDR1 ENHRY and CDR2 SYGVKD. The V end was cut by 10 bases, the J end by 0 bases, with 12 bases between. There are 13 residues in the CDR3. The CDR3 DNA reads TGTGCCACAGCCCTGTCTGACCAAGAGACCCAGTACTTC. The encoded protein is CATALSDQETQYF.

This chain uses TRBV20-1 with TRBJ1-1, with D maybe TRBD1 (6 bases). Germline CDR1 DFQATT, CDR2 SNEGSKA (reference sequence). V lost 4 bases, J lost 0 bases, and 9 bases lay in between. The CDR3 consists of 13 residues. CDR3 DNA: TGCAGTGCTATAGGACAGCTGAACACTGAAGCTTTCTTT. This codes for CSAIGQLNTEAFF.

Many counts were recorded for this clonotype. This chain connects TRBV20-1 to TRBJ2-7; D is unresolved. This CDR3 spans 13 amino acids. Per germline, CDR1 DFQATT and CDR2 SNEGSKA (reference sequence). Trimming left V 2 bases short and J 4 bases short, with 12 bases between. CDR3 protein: CSARKGRLYEQYF. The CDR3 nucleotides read TGCAGTGCTAGAAAGGGTCGTTTGTACGAGCAGTACTTC.

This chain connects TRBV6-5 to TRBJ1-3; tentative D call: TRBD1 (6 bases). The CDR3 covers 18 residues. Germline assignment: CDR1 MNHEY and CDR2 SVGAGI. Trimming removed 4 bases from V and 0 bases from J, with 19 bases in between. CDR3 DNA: TGTGCCAGCAGTTCCTCGATAACAGGGCTATACTCTGGAAACACCATATATTTT. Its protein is CASSSSITGLYSGNTIYF.

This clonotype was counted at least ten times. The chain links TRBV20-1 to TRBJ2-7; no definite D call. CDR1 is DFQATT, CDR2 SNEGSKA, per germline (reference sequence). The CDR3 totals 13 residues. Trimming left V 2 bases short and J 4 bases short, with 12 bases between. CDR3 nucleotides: TGCAGTGCTAGAAACGGTCCAAGGTACGAGCAGTACTTC. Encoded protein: CSARNGPRYEQYF.

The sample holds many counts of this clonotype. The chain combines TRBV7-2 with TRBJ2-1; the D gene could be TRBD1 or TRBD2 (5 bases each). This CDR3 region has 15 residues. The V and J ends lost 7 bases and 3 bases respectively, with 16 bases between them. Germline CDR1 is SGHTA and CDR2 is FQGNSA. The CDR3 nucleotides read TGTGCCAGCATGACCCTTGGGACCGGCTACAATGAGCAGTTCTTC. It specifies CASMTLGTGYNEQFF.

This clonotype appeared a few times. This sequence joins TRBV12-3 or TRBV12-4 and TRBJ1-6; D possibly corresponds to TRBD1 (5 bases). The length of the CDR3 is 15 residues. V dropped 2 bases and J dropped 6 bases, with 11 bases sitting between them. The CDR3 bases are TGTGCCAGCAGTTTAAGAACAGGAGGTAATTCACCCCTCCACTTT. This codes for CASSLRTGGNSPLHF.

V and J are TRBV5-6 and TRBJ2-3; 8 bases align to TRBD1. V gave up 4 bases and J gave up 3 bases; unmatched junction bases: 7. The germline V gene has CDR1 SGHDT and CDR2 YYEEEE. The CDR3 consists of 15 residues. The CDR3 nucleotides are TGTGCCAGCAGCGCCGGGACAGGTTTTACAGATACGCAGTATTTT. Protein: CASSAGTGFTDTQYF.

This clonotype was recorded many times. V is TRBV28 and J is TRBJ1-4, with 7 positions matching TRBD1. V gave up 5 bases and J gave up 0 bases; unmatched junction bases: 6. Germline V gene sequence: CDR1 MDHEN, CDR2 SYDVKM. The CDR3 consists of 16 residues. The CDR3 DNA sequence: TGTGCCAGCAGTCCCTGGGGACAGTCAACTAATGAAAAACTGTTTTTT. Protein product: CASSPWGQSTNEKLFF.

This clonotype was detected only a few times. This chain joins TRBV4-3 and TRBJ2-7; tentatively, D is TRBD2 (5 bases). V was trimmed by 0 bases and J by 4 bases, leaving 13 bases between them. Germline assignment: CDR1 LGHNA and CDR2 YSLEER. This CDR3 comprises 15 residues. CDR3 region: CASSQDPDWAYEQYF. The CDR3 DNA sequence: TGCGCCAGCAGCCAAGATCCGGACTGGGCATACGAGCAGTACTTC.

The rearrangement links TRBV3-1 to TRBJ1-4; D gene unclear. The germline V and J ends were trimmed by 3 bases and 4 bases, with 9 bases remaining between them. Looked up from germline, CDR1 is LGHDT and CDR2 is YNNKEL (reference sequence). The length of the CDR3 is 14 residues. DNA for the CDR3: TGTGCCAGCAGCCATACTGACGTTAATGAAAAACTGTTTTTT. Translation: CASSHTDVNEKLFF.